This TCR beta chain was documented in a study of T cells in narcolepsy. Study at large: Healthy controls were enrolled alongside patients with narcolepsy type 1 or type 2.

The assay was immunoSEQ multiplex PCR, and TCRdb's table has in-frame clones only and misses some. The profile shows roughly 11,000 clones, 94% of them singletons. About this clone itself: The antigen is unknown.

Study-wide results and limits: HCRT-specific and TRIB2-specific autoreactive clonotypes appeared among same-patient CSF and blood CD4+ clonotypes.

Sequenced sample: CD45RA- memory CD4+ T cells from PBMCs. The clonotype comes from a human donor with narcolepsy.

DNA for the CDR3: TGCGCCAGCAGCCACCCTCAAGGGACTAGCGGGGGGGCCAAAGATACGCAGTATTTT. Its translation: CASSHPQGTSGGAKDTQYF. The gene calls are TRBV4-1 and TRBJ2-3; 16 nucleotides agree with TRBD2. After removal of 3 bases from V and 5 bases from J, the junction contained 11 bases not matched to a gene. Germline values: CDR1 MGHRA, CDR2 YSYEKL. The CDR3 length is 19 residues.